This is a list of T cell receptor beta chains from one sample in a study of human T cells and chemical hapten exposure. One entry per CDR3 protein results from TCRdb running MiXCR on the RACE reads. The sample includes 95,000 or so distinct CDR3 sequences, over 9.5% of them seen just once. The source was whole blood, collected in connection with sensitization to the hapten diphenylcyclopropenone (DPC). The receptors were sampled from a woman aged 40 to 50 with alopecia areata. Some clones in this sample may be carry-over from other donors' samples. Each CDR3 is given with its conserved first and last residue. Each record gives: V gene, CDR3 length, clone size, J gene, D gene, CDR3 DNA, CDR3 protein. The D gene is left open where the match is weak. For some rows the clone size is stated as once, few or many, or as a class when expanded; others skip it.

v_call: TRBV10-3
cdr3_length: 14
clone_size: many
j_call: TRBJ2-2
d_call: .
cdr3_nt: TGTGCCACCGGGCCTAACCCGAACACCGGGGAGCTGTTTTTT
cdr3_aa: CATGPNPNTGELFF

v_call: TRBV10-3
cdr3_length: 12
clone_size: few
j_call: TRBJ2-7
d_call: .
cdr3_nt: TGTGCCATCAGATCAGGGGAGGTCGAGCAGTACTTC
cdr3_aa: CAIRSGEVEQYF

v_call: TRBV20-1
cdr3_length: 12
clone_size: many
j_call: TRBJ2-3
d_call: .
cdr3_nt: TGCAGTGCTCTTGAAGTCACAGATACGCAGTATTTT
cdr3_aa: CSALEVTDTQYF

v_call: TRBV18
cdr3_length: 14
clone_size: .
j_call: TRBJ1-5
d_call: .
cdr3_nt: TGTGCCAGCTCACGAGGACAGTCCAATCAGCCCCAGCATTTT
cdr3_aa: CASSRGQSNQPQHF

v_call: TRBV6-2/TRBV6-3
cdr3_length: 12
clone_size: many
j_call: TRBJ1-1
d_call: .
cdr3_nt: TGTGCCAGCAGTTACCAAAACACTGAAGCTTTCTTT
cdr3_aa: CASSYQNTEAFF

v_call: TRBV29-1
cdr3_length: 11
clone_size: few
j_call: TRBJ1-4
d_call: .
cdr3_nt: TGCAGCGCTGGACAGCCAGAAAAACTGTTTTTT
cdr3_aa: CSAGQPEKLFF

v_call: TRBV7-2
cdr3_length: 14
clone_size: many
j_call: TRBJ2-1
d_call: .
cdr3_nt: TGTGCCAGCAGGTCCCAGAGCTCCTACAATGAGCAGTTCTTC
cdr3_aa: CASRSQSSYNEQFF

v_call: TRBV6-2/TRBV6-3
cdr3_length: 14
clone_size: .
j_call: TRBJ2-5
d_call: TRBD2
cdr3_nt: TGTGCCAGCAGCTTCGGGGGGATTCAAAAGACCCAGTACTTC
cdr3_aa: CASSFGGIQKTQYF

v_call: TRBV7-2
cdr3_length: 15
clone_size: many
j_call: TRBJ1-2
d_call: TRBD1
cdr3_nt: TGTGCCAGCAGCTTTGACAGGGGTTGGAACTATGGCTACACCTTC
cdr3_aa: CASSFDRGWNYGYTF

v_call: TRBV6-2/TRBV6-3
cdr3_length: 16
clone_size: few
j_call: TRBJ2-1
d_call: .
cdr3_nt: TGTGCCAGCAGTTACTCTATGGGAGGATCCTACAATGAGCAGTTCTTC
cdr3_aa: CASSYSMGGSYNEQFF

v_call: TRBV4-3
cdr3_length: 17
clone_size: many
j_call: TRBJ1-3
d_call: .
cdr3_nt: TGCGCCAGCAGCCAAGAGCTGGGGGGAATATCTGGAAACACCATATATTTT
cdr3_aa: CASSQELGGISGNTIYF

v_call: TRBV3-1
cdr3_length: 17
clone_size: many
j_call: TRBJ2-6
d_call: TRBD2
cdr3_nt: TGTGCCAGCAGCCGATGGGCGGGGGGTTATGGGGCCAACGTCCTGACTTTC
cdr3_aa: CASSRWAGGYGANVLTF

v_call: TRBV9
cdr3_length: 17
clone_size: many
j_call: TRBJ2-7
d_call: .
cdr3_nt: TGTGCCAGCAGCCGTGGGGGGTTTGAGCGGGTCTCCTACGAGCAGTACTTC
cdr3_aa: CASSRGGFERVSYEQYF

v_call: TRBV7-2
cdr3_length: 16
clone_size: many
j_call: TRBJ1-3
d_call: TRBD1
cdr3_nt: TGTGCCAGCAGCTTACAGGGGGCGAGCTCTGGAAACACCATATATTTT
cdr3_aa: CASSLQGASSGNTIYF

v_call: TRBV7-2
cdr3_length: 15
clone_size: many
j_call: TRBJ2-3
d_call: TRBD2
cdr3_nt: TGTGCCAGCAGCCTAGCGGGGGCACCCACAGATACGCAGTATTTT
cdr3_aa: CASSLAGAPTDTQYF

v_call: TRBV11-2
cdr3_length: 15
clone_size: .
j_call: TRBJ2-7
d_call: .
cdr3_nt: TGTGCCAGCAGCCCCGGGACCACACTAACCTACGAGCAGTACTTC
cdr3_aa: CASSPGTTLTYEQYF

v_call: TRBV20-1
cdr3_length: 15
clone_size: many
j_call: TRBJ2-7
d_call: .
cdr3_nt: TGCAGTGCTAGAGTAGAAGGTTCCGGGGTACGGGAGCAGTACTTC
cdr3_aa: CSARVEGSGVREQYF

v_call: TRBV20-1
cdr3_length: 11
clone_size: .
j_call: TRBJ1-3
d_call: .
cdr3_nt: TGCAGTGCTCGGGACGGGCCATATGAGCATTTT
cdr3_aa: CSARDGPYEHF

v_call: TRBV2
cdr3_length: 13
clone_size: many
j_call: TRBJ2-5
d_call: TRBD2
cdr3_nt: TGTGCCAGCAGTTCAAGCCGGGGGGGGGCCCAGTACTTC
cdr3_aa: CASSSSRGGAQYF

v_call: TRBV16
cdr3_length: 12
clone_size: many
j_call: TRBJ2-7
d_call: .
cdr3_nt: TGTGCCAGCAGCCAAGAGGGCTACGAGCAGTACTTC
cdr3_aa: CASSQEGYEQYF

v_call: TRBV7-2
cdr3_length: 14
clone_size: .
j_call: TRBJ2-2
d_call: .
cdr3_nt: TGTGCCAGCAGCTTAGGAGTGGGCACCGGGGAGCTGTTTTTT
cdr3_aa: CASSLGVGTGELFF

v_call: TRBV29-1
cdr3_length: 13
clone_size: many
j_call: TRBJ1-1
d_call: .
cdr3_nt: TGCAGCGTTGTCGTAGGGGTATACACTGAAGCTTTCTTT
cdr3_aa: CSVVVGVYTEAFF

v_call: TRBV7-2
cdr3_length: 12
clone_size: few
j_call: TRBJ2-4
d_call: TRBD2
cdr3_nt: TGTGCCAGCAGCCCCGGGAGGGACATTCAGTACTTC
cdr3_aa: CASSPGRDIQYF

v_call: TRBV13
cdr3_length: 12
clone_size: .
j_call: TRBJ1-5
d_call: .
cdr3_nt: TGTGCCAGCAGCTTCCAGGATCAGCCCCAGCATTTT
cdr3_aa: CASSFQDQPQHF

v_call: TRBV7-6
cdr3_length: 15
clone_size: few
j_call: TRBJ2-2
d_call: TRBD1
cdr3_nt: TGTGCCAGCAGCTTAGTCGACCAGGGGGCCGGGGAGCTGTTTTTT
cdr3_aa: CASSLVDQGAGELFF

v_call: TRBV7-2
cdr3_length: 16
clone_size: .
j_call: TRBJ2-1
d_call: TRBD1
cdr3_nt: TGTGCCAGCAGCTTAAGCCGGGACAGGGGAAACAATGAGCAGTTCTTC
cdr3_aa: CASSLSRDRGNNEQFF

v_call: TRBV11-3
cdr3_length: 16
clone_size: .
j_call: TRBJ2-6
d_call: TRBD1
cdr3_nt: TGTGCCAGCAGCTCCGGGACAGGGCCCGGGGCCAACGTCCTGACTTTC
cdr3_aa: CASSSGTGPGANVLTF

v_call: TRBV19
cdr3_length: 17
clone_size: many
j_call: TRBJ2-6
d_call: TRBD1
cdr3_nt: TGTGCCAGTGCCTTTGGGACAGGGGGCTCTGGGGCCAACGTCCTGACTTTC
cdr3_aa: CASAFGTGGSGANVLTF